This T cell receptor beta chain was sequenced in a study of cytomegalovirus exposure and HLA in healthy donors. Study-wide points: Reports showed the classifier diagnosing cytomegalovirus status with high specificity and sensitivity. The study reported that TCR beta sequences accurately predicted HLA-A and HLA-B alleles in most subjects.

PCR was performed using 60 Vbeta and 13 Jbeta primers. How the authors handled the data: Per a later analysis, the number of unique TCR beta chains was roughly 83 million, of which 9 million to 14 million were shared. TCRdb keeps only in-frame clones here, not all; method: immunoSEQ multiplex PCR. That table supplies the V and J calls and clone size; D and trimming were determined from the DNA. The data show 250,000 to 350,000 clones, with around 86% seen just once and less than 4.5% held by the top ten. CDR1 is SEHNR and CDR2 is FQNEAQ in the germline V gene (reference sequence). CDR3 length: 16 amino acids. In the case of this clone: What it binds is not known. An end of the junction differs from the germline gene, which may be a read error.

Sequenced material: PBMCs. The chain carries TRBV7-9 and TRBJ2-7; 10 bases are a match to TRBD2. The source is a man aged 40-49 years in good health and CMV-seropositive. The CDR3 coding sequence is TGTTCCAGCAGCTACCAGGAAGCGGGAGGGCCCTACGAGCAGTACTTC. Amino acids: CSSSYQEAGGPYEQYF.